The clone carrying this TCR beta chain has only one observation. Its specificity is not known. The data originate from a study of OX40 agonist ivuxolimab in advanced cancers. Study as a whole: Patients were treated with ivuxolimab, an agonistic anti-OX40 (CD134) antibody. Three partial responders included one hepatocellular carcinoma patient and two cutaneous melanoma patients.

Germline CDR1 is SGHNT and CDR2 is YENEEA. This CDR3 has 14 residues. The V gene lost 5 bases and the J gene lost 7 bases, with 14 bases spanning the gap. The study, taken as a whole, reports: Among T cells, CD8+ cells averaged more expanded clones than CD4+ cells. Clonal expansion from baseline to week 6 occurred in both CD4+ and CD8+ T cells.

Produced via immunoSEQ multiplex PCR; TCRdb's table is partial and in-frame only. This sample has 60,000 to 85,000 clones, with approximately 80% found just once. This sequence joins TRBV11-3 and TRBJ2-2; a possible D gene is TRBD1 (6 bases). This sequence originates from an adult with an advanced solid tumor such as melanoma, head and neck, liver or kidney cancer. The sample consisted of CD4+ or CD8+ T cells sorted from blood, taken in a trial of the OX40 agonist ivuxolimab. The CDR3 sequence is CASSLDRRHGELFF. In DNA, the CDR3 is TGTGCCAGCAGCCTTGACAGGAGGCACGGGGAGCTGTTTTTT.